Listed below are T cell receptor beta chains from one sample, sequenced in a study of shared clonotypes between healthy human individuals. Profiling relied on immunoSEQ multiplex PCR, and the TCRdb table lists in-frame clones only, not all of them. The profile shows some 2.3 million clones, more than 85% of them singletons. The sample was naive CD4+ T cells from PBMCs. The source is a young man in good health. Some clones in this sample may be carry-over from other donors' samples. Both conserved end residues are part of each CDR3. A D gene is named only where the DNA matches it firmly. Some rows mark clone size as missing; the rest say once, few, many or name a class of expanded clone.

j_gene | d_gene | v_gene | abundance | CDR3aa | CDR3nt
TRBJ1-1 | NA | TRBV7-2 | NA | CASSILRAYRTEAFF | TGTGCCAGCAGCATACTTCGCGCGTATAGGACTGAAGCTTTCTTT
TRBJ1-3 | TRBD1 | TRBV6-6 | once | CASSQQGARGNTIYF | TGTGCCAGCAGTCAACAGGGGGCACGTGGAAACACCATATATTTT
TRBJ1-2 | NA | TRBV18 | few | CASSPTRDLDGYTF | TGTGCCAGCTCACCGACCAGGGACCTCGATGGCTACACCTTC
TRBJ1-1 | NA | TRBV5-1 | once | CASSLVGDTEAFF | TGCGCCAGCAGCTTGGTGGGTGACACTGAAGCTTTCTTT
TRBJ1-1 | TRBD1 | TRBV6-6 | once | CASSFPPGQGYPEAFF | TGTGCCAGCAGTTTCCCTCCGGGACAGGGGTACCCTGAAGCTTTCTTT
TRBJ2-1 | NA | TRBV5-1 | NA | CASSNTRDANEQFF | TGCGCCAGCAGCAACACCCGGGACGCCAATGAGCAGTTCTTC
TRBJ2-5 | NA | TRBV11-3 | NA | CASSLGGEGETQYF | TGTGCCAGCAGCTTAGGCGGGGAAGGAGAGACCCAGTACTTC
TRBJ2-7 | NA | TRBV29-1 | NA | CSVRTSFPVYEQYF | TGCAGCGTAAGAACTAGCTTCCCAGTCTACGAGCAGTACTTC
TRBJ1-3 | NA | TRBV9 | NA | CASSVGIDSGNTIYF | TGTGCCAGCAGCGTAGGGATAGACTCTGGAAACACCATATATTTT
TRBJ1-2 | NA | TRBV10-3 | NA | CAISEDANYGYTF | TGTGCCATCAGTGAGGATGCTAACTATGGCTACACCTTC
TRBJ1-2 | NA | TRBV14 | NA | CASSQGVQGRNYGYTF | TGTGCCAGCAGCCAAGGGGTGCAGGGGCGCAACTATGGCTACACCTTC
TRBJ1-5 | TRBD1 | TRBV28 | NA | CASSSDRGRFSNQPQHF | TGTGCCAGCAGTTCTGACAGGGGGCGTTTTAGCAATCAGCCCCAGCATTTT
TRBJ1-1 | TRBD1 | TRBV28 | NA | CASGTQGAGNTEAFF | TGTGCCAGCGGAACACAGGGGGCCGGGAACACTGAAGCTTTCTTT
TRBJ2-7 | NA | TRBV6-1 | NA | CASSVGRSYEQYF | TGTGCCAGCAGTGTGGGCAGGTCCTACGAGCAGTACTTC
TRBJ1-1 | TRBD1 | TRBV27 | NA | CASSLEGARTEAFF | TGTGCCAGCAGTCTCGAGGGGGCTCGGACTGAAGCTTTCTTT
TRBJ1-5 | NA | TRBV19 | NA | CASSSGQAQLGNQPQHF | TGTGCCAGTAGTTCCGGTCAGGCCCAGCTGGGCAATCAGCCCCAGCATTTT
TRBJ2-1 | TRBD2 | TRBV6-5 | NA | CASRLLAGGFNEQFF | TGTGCCAGCAGACTGCTAGCGGGAGGGTTCAATGAGCAGTTCTTC
TRBJ2-3 | TRBD1 | TRBV6-1 | NA | CASSPIPGGADTQYF | TGTGCCAGCAGTCCCATACCAGGGGGCGCGGATACGCAGTATTTT
TRBJ2-2 | TRBD2 | TRBV18 | NA | CASSPELAVNTGELFF | TGTGCCAGCTCACCAGAGCTAGCGGTGAACACCGGGGAGCTGTTTTTT
TRBJ2-7 | TRBD1 | TRBV18 | NA | CASSPDRTIYEQYF | TGTGCCAGCTCACCGGACAGGACGATCTACGAGCAGTACTTC
TRBJ1-1 | NA | TRBV10-3 | NA | CAISAVNTEAFF | TGTGCCATCAGTGCCGTAAACACTGAAGCTTTCTTT
TRBJ1-1 | TRBD1 | TRBV5-1 | NA | CASSPGTGGAGTEAFF | TGCGCCAGCAGCCCAGGGACAGGGGGCGCGGGCACTGAAGCTTTCTTT
TRBJ2-3 | TRBD2 | TRBV7-9 | NA | CASSLGGLAGSDTQYF | TGTGCCAGCAGCTTAGGAGGGCTAGCGGGATCGGATACGCAGTATTTT
TRBJ2-7 | NA | TRBV28 | NA | CASSLSDRIYEQYF | TGTGCCAGCAGTTTATCCGACAGAATTTACGAGCAGTACTTC
TRBJ1-4 | TRBD1 | TRBV5-4 | NA | CASSFKDRGGEKLFF | TGTGCCAGCAGCTTCAAAGACAGGGGAGGTGAAAAACTGTTTTTT
TRBJ2-1 | TRBD2 | TRBV6-5 | NA | CASSSSGVYNEQFF | TGTGCCAGCAGTTCCAGCGGGGTCTACAATGAGCAGTTCTTC
TRBJ2-1 | TRBD2 | TRBV7-2 | NA | CASSLDGRTSGGKRQFF | TGTGCCAGCAGCTTAGATGGTAGGACTAGCGGGGGTAAGAGGCAGTTCTTC
TRBJ2-1 | NA | TRBV18 | NA | CASSPKESEQFF | TGTGCCAGCTCACCAAAGGAGTCTGAGCAGTTCTTC
TRBJ2-7 | TRBD2 | TRBV5-1 | NA | CASKTSGSIHEQYF | TGCGCCAGCAAAACTAGCGGGAGCATCCACGAGCAGTACTTC
TRBJ2-7 | NA | TRBV28 | NA | CASSLTGRDEQYF | TGTGCCAGCAGTCTTACGGGTCGGGACGAGCAGTACTTC
TRBJ2-2 | NA | TRBV2 | NA | CASSVEGDGTGELFF | TGTGCCAGCAGTGTTGAGGGAGACGGAACCGGGGAGCTGTTTTTT
TRBJ2-2 | TRBD2 | TRBV7-7 | NA | CASRSGVANTGELFF | TGTGCCAGCAGAAGCGGGGTCGCGAACACCGGGGAGCTGTTTTTT
TRBJ1-5 | NA | TRBV2 | few | CASRQGSNQPQHF | TGTGCCAGCAGGCAGGGTAGCAATCAGCCCCAGCATTTT
TRBJ1-3 | NA | TRBV7-9 | once | CASSGGLLSPLSGNTIYF | TGTGCCAGCAGCGGGGGTCTTCTATCTCCTCTCTCTGGAAACACCATATATTTT
TRBJ2-7 | NA | TRBV6-1 | NA | CASSVANSYEQYF | TGTGCCAGCAGCGTGGCCAACTCCTACGAGCAGTACTTC
TRBJ2-7 | TRBD2 | TRBV6-5 | NA | CASSYSSGRSYEQYF | TGTGCCAGCAGTTACTCTAGCGGGAGGTCCTACGAGCAGTACTTC
TRBJ2-3 | NA | TRBV7-8 | NA | CASSITVTDTQYF | TGTGCCAGCAGCATCACAGTCACAGATACGCAGTATTTT
TRBJ1-2 | NA | TRBV4-3 | NA | CASSQDPLGAGSNYGYTF | TGCGCCAGCAGCCAGGACCCACTTGGCGCAGGATCTAACTATGGCTACACCTTC
TRBJ1-1 | TRBD1 | TRBV2 | few | CATTRGQGGTEAFF | TGTGCCACCACGCGGGGACAGGGTGGCACTGAAGCTTTCTTT
TRBJ2-3 | TRBD2 | TRBV5-1 | NA | CASSWTSGWGATDTQYF | TGCGCCAGCAGCTGGACTAGCGGATGGGGGGCCACAGATACGCAGTATTTT
TRBJ2-5 | TRBD2 | TRBV14 | NA | CASSLLAGGETQYF | TGTGCCAGCAGCCTACTAGCGGGTGGAGAGACCCAGTACTTC
TRBJ2-7 | TRBD2 | TRBV28 | NA | CASSLGGTMREQYF | TGTGCCAGCAGTTTAGGCGGGACTATGAGGGAGCAGTACTTC
TRBJ1-5 | NA | TRBV2 | few | CASSEEVNQPQHF | TGTGCCAGCAGTGAGGAGGTAAATCAGCCCCAGCATTTT